The 9 T cell receptor beta chains below all came from one sample that was sequenced in a study of human T cells and chemical hapten exposure. Time point: pre-sensitization, week 0. The treatment denotes: therapeutic diphenylcyclopropenone sensitization with weekly scalp DPC. TCRdb re-called the RACE reads with MiXCR, one entry per CDR3 protein. The sample holds under 90,000 distinct CDR3 sequences; around 10% are singletons and the top ten take about 3.5%. This sample comprised whole blood, obtained in connection with sensitization to the hapten diphenylcyclopropenone (DPC). Every receptor here comes from a woman in her thirties or forties with alopecia areata. Some clones in this sample may be carry-over from other donors' samples.

This clonotype came up a few times. Its ends do not fully match the called genes, so a read error is possible. The chain carries TRBV28 and TRBJ2-4; no firm D call. Germline V gives CDR1 MDHEN, CDR2 SYDVKM. This CDR3 contains 13 residues. CDR3 bases: TGTGCGAGCAGGAAGGTAGCCAAAAACATTCAGTACTTC. Residues: CASRKVAKNIQYF.

This clonotype was counted a few times. The chain uses TRBV29-1 and TRBJ2-3, with TRBD2 matching 11 bases. V was clipped by 7 bases and J by 6 bases; unmatched bases: 9. CDR3 length: 14 amino acids. CDR1 SQVTM and CDR2 ANQGSEA come from the germline V gene. The CDR3 region has the DNA TGCAGCGGTTCAGGTAGCGGGGGGGCCGATACGCAGTATTTT. Its translation is CSGSGSGGADTQYF.

The sample holds many counts of this clonotype. The rearrangement uses TRBV10-3 and TRBJ2-3; 11 nucleotides align to TRBD2. The CDR3 length is 17 residues. The germline V gene has CDR1 ENHRY and CDR2 SYGVKD. V gave up 0 bases and J gave up 3 bases; unmatched junction bases: 5. The CDR3 DNA reads TGTGCCATCAGTGAGTCCTCTAGCGGGGGGAGGACAGATACGCAGTATTTT. Translated: CAISESSSGGRTDTQYF.

This sequence joins TRBV7-9 and TRBJ2-7; 11 positions agree with TRBD2. From germline, CDR1 is SEHNR and CDR2 FQNEAQ (reference sequence). This CDR3 is 16 amino acids long. The trim removed 4 bases at V and 3 bases at J, leaving 8 bases unmatched. CDR3 coding DNA: TGTGCCAGCAGCTCCGCCGAGACTAGCGGGGTCTACGAGCAGTACTTC. Encoded protein: CASSSAETSGVYEQYF. Full variable domain (rest looked up from reference TRBV7-9 and TRBJ2-7): DTGVSQNPRHKITKRGQNVTFRCDPISEHNRLYWYRQTLGQGPEFLTYFQNEAQLEKSRLLSDRFSAERPKGSFSTLEIQRTEQGDSAMYLCASSSAETSGVYEQYFGPGTRLTVT.

The table lists this clonotype with a few counts. The chain uses TRBV6-2 or TRBV6-3 and TRBJ1-3; D unresolved. The germline V gene has CDR1 MNHEY and CDR2 SVGEGT. This CDR3 has 17 amino acids. V was trimmed by 7 bases and J by 2 bases, leaving 21 bases between them. Here the CDR3 DNA reads TGTGCCAGCACCGTATACTCACCCGCCAGCGCTGGAAACACCATATATTTT. Translating gives CASTVYSPASAGNTIYF.

There are many counts of this clonotype. The chain uses TRBV4-3 and TRBJ1-6, with D perhaps matching TRBD1 (6 bases). This CDR3 has 17 residues. Germline CDR1 is LGHNA and CDR2 is YSLEER. V lost 0 bases, J lost 7 bases, and 16 bases lay in between. CDR3 in amino acids: CASSQDTDSMGNSPLHF. In DNA form, the CDR3 reads TGCGCCAGCAGCCAAGATACGGACAGCATGGGGAATTCACCCCTCCACTTT.

The chain couples TRBV7-2 to TRBJ2-2, with D perhaps TRBD1 (5 bases). The CDR3 spans 14 residues. Germline V gives CDR1 SGHTA, CDR2 FQGNSA. Trimming left V 5 bases short and J 4 bases short, with 11 bases between. The CDR3 DNA is TGTGCCAGCAGCACAGGTTTTCCCACCGGGGAGCTGTTTTTT. It yields the protein CASSTGFPTGELFF.

This clonotype was seen more than once but under ten times. V usage is TRBV7-9 and J usage is TRBJ1-5; 9 bases agree with TRBD1. This CDR3 region has 15 residues. Looked up from germline, CDR1 is SEHNR and CDR2 is FQNEAQ (reference sequence). V trimming: 5 bases; J trimming: 6 bases; junction bases outside the gene matches: 8. The CDR3 reads CASSRGQGLTQPQHF. DNA of the CDR3: TGTGCCAGCAGCCGGGGACAGGGATTGACTCAGCCCCAGCATTTT.

Comments on this clonotype: Since a much larger clone is just one base distant, this may be a read error. The rearrangement uses TRBV6-2 or TRBV6-3 and TRBJ1-6; 7 nucleotides agree with TRBD1. This CDR3 spans 17 amino acids. Germline-derived CDR1 and CDR2 are MNHEY and SVGEGT. CDR3 DNA sequence: TGTGCCAGCAGTTACCCTACGACAGGGACGAATAATTCACCCCACCACTTT. It specifies CASSYPTTGTNNSPHHF.